The 2 T cell receptor beta chains given below trace back to one sample, sequenced in a study of shared clonotypes between healthy human individuals. Naivety among CD8 cells was defined by CD45RO negativity and positive CCR7 selection, thereby excluding terminally differentiated effector memory CD45RA+ cells. Libraries were prepared by immunoSEQ multiplex PCR; TCRdb keeps only in-frame clonotypes and omits some of them. The repertoire includes about 2.2 million clones, over 85% of them detected once, and around 1.7% sits in the top ten. The sequenced sample consisted of naive CD8+ T cells from PBMCs. The source of these receptors is a man in his late teens or twenties in good health. Some clones in this sample may be carry-over from other donors' samples.

V and J are TRBV6-1 and TRBJ2-1; a possible D gene is TRBD2 (7 bases). CDR1 and CDR2 (germline): MNHNS, SASEGT. This CDR3 has 15 amino acids. V lost 1 base to trimming and J lost 8 bases, with 15 bases between them. CDR3 sequence reads: CASSEEGEGHHEQFF. In DNA form, the CDR3 reads TGTGCCAGCAGTGAAGAGGGGGAGGGCCACCATGAGCAGTTCTTC.

The chain employs TRBV4-3 and TRBJ2-1, with TRBD2 as a possible D gene (6 bases). This CDR3 is 18 amino acids long. Trimming left V 2 bases short and J 6 bases short, with 23 bases between. Germline CDR1 reads LGHNA; CDR2 reads YSLEER. This CDR3 reads CASSQNRGSLGGRNEQFF. CDR3 DNA sequence: TGCGCCAGCAGCCAAAATCGGGGGTCTCTGGGTGGTCGCAATGAGCAGTTCTTC.